This entry lists 2 T cell receptor beta chains sequenced from one sample in a study of Tregs in tolerant kidney transplant recipients (dated by TCRdb to about 2019). The receptor library was made with the immunoSEQ multiplex PCR assay. Imported from immuneACCESS, the table was reduced by TCRdb to in-frame sequences with V and J called. These copies leave out some clones; in studies compared against another copy, an unresolved V gene accounts for under half, and the cause of the remainder is not known. The table for this sample lists around 120,000 clones; roughly nine tenths of them were counted only once. The leading ten clones occupy more than 0.5% of the sample. Sequences were obtained from CD4+ T cells from blood. The receptors come from a human donor in good health.

V gene TRBV29-1 combines with J gene TRBJ2-7; D is unclear. V lost 4 bases and J 6 bases, leaving 13 bases between the germline ends. In germline, CDR1 is SQVTM, CDR2 ANQGSEA. This CDR3 is built from 12 residues. The CDR3 spells CSVVGKVGEQYF. CDR3 in DNA: TGCAGCGTTGTTGGGAAGGTGGGCGAGCAGTACTTC.

The chain has TRBV19 and TRBJ2-6; D gene ambiguous. Trimming took 6 bases from V and 0 from J, leaving 12 bases between them. CDR3 length equals 16 residues. From germline, CDR1 is LNHDA and CDR2 SQIVND (reference sequence). CDR3 sequence reads: CASSLILSSGANVLTF. The CDR3 DNA is TGTGCCAGTAGCCTTATTCTAAGCTCTGGGGCCAACGTCCTGACTTTC.